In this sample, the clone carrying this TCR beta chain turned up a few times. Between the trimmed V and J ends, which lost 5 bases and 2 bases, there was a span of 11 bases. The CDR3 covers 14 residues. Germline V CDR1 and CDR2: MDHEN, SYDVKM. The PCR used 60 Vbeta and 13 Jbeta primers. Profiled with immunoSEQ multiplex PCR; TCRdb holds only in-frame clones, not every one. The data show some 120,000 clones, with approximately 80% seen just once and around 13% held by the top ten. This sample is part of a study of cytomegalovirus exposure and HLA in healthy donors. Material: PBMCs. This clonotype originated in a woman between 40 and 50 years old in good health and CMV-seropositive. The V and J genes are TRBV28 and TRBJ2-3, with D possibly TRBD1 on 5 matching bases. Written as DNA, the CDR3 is TGTGCCAGCAGTACTCGACAGTACACAGATACGCAGTATTTT. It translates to CASSTRQYTDTQYF.